This TCR beta chain was found in a study of molecular identifiers for immune sequencing clone quantification. Study outcomes and limitations: With a barcode shared among identical TCR molecules, highly expanded clone sizes could be underestimated. Under 1% of molecules in naive cells, but over 97% of effector molecules, belonged to clones above 20 RNA copies.

This clonotype came up many times. Its antigen is unidentified. Naive CD8 libraries were made from 20,000 to 1,000,000 sorted cells, and they used 10%, 30% or 50% RNA. When naive CD8 T cells were sorted, they were gated as CD8+CD4-CCR7+CD45RA+. Via MiXCR, TCRdb re-called the PCR reads, giving one row per CDR3 protein. This table has under 800,000 distinct CDR3 sequences, 25% appearing once. CDR3 length equals 13 residues. Germline V lookup: CDR1 SGHTS, CDR2 YDEGEE. V lost 6 bases, J lost 4 bases, and 3 bases stayed unmatched. Sample: naive CD8+ T cells from blood, with Jurkat cell RNA spiked in. The subset denotes: FACS-sorted CD8+CD4-CCR7+CD45RA+ naive T cells. The TCR was taken from a human donor in good health. Some libraries in this study had Jurkat cell RNA spiked in. The gene calls are TRBV5-8 and TRBJ2-3, with 9 positions matching TRBD2. CDR3 DNA sequence: TGTGCCAGCACTCAGCGGGGGGCAGATACGCAGTATTTT. Its protein is CASTQRGADTQYF.